This entry lists 9 T cell receptor beta chains sequenced from one sample in a study of radiation and T cells in renal cell carcinoma. Time point noted: blood 4 weeks post-SBRT, at nephrectomy. The treatment: 15 Gy SBRT to primary tumor, nephrectomy 4 weeks later. Measured with immunoSEQ multiplex PCR; TCRdb has only the in-frame clones, and not every one. This sample yields roughly 90,000 clones, of which approximately 86% are seen a single time; 9.4% belongs to the top ten. Material: blood, obtained from a patient whose treatment included radiotherapy and nephrectomy. The receptor source for this set is a man over 45 with renal cell carcinoma.

This clone has a handful of counts. This chain connects TRBV4-3 to TRBJ1-2; 8 bases match TRBD1. Germline V lookup: CDR1 LGHNA, CDR2 YSLEER. V trimming: 4 bases; J trimming: 0 bases; junction bases outside the gene matches: 1. CDR3 length: 14 residues. The CDR3 region has the DNA TGCGCCAGCAGCCCGGGACAGGCTAACTATGGCTACACCTTC. Its translation is CASSPGQANYGYTF.

The CDR3 reads CASSFGGADTEAFF. The DNA of the CDR3 is TGTGCCAGCAGCTTTGGGGGGGCTGATACTGAAGCTTTCTTT. The chain uses TRBV7-2 and TRBJ1-1; tentatively, D is TRBD1 (6 bases). CDR1 and CDR2 (germline): SGHTA, FQGNSA. With 3 bases removed from V and 5 bases from J, the gap between germline ends came to 13 bases. There are 14 residues in the CDR3.

The rearrangement joins TRBV19 to TRBJ1-6; the D gene is possibly TRBD1 (5 bases). The germline V gene has CDR1 LNHDA and CDR2 SQIVND (reference sequence). V was shortened by 3 bases and J by 9 bases, with 15 bases between the two germline ends. The CDR3 is made up of 15 amino acids. The chain's CDR3 is CASSIRDPQRSPLHF. For the CDR3, the DNA is TGTGCCAGTAGTATCCGGGACCCACAACGTTCACCCCTCCACTTT. The full variable domain, rest sourced from reference TRBV19 and TRBJ1-6, is DGGITQSPKYLFRKEGQNVTLSCEQNLNHDAMYWYRQDPGQGLRLIYYSQIVNDFQKGDIAEGYSVSREKKESFPLTVTSAQKNPTAFYLCASSIRDPQRSPLHFGNGTRLTVT.

V is TRBV19 and J is TRBJ1-5; D gene uncertain. V was cut by 3 bases and J by 9 bases, with 12 bases left in between. The CDR3 length is 13 residues. The V gene's germline CDR1 is LNHDA and CDR2 SQIVND (reference sequence). CDR3 residues: CASSMGGRWPQHF. CDR3 DNA: TGTGCCAGTAGTATGGGCGGGCGTTGGCCCCAGCATTTT.

V is TRBV30 and J is TRBJ1-2; D remains ambiguous. The ends were cut back, 3 bases at V and 2 bases at J, with 10 bases in the middle. The germline V gene encodes CDR1 GTSNPN and CDR2 SVGIG (reference sequence). The CDR3 contains 13 residues. CDR3 sequence (DNA): TGTGCCTGGAGGGGCATCGGGAACTATGGCTACACCTTC. Amino acid sequence: CAWRGIGNYGYTF. The entire variable domain, with the rest obtained from reference TRBV30 and TRBJ1-2, is as follows: SQTIHQWPATLVQPVGSPLSLECTVEGTSNPNLYWYRQAAGRGLQLLFYSVGIGQISSEVPQNLSASRPQDRQFILSSKKLLLSDSGFYLCAWRGIGNYGYTFGSGTRLTVV.

This chain uses TRBV9 with TRBJ2-3, with 16 bases that match TRBD2. Germline CDR1 is SGDLS and CDR2 is YYNGEE. There are 19 residues in the CDR3. The V segment lost 3 bases and the J segment 7 bases; nucleotides outside the gene matches: 14. CDR3 loop: CASSEGTSGGATRIHTQYF. CDR3 DNA sequence: TGTGCCAGCAGCGAGGGGACTAGCGGGGGGGCTACACGGATACATACGCAGTATTTT.

This chain joins TRBV10-3 and TRBJ1-2; tentatively, D is TRBD1 (5 bases). In germline, CDR1 is ENHRY, CDR2 SYGVKD. Trimming took 2 bases from V and 4 from J, leaving 11 bases between them. This CDR3 comprises 14 residues. The CDR3 protein is CAISEPRVGYGYTF. The DNA of the CDR3 is TGTGCCATCAGTGAGCCCAGGGTTGGCTATGGCTACACCTTC.

V usage is TRBV4-1 and J usage is TRBJ1-1; D may be TRBD1 (6 bases). The CDR3 contains 15 residues. The V end was cut by 4 bases, the J end by 1 base, with 13 bases between. In germline, CDR1 is MGHRA, CDR2 YSYEKL. Here the CDR3 reads CASSPPTGRNTEAFF. The CDR3 region has the DNA TGCGCCAGCAGCCCACCTACAGGGAGGAACACTGAAGCTTTCTTT.

The chain links TRBV18 to TRBJ1-1; weak D call: TRBD1 (6 bases). Germline loops: CDR1 KGHSH, CDR2 LQKENI. V lost 6 bases to trimming and J lost 5 bases, with 22 bases between them. The CDR3 has 16 residues. The CDR3 sequence is CASSSTSGTTLTEAFF. Here the CDR3 DNA reads TGTGCCAGCTCGTCTACCTCCGGGACAACCCTGACTGAAGCTTTCTTT.